These T cell receptor beta chains were read from a single sample in a study of OX40 agonist ivuxolimab in advanced cancers. Assay: immunoSEQ multiplex PCR; the TCRdb copy retains only in-frame clones and omits some. Counted here are tens of thousands of clones, approximately 88% occurring once; the ten biggest clones make up 6.5% to 8%. The sequenced sample was CD4+ or CD8+ T cells sorted from blood, obtained in a trial of the OX40 agonist ivuxolimab. The receptors were gathered from an adult with an advanced solid tumor such as melanoma, head and neck, liver or kidney cancer. Each CDR3 is given with its conserved first and last residue. The D gene is left open where the match is weak. Not every row has a clone size; where given, it reads once, few, many or a size class.

j_gene: TRBJ1-6
d_gene: TRBD1
abundance: -
v_gene: TRBV6-5
CDR3nt: TGTGCCAGCAGGCGGGACAGCTCCTATAATTCACCCCTCCACTTT
CDR3aa: CASRRDSSYNSPLHF

j_gene: TRBJ1-2
d_gene: -
abundance: -
v_gene: TRBV29-1
CDR3nt: TGCAGCGTTGATTCCCCTTCGGGGGGACCCTTCCATGGCTACACCTTC
CDR3aa: CSVDSPSGGPFHGYTF

j_gene: TRBJ1-2
d_gene: -
abundance: -
v_gene: TRBV29-1
CDR3nt: TGCAGCGTTTCAGACAGAACCTATGGCTACACCTTC
CDR3aa: CSVSDRTYGYTF

j_gene: TRBJ1-6
d_gene: TRBD1
abundance: -
v_gene: TRBV18
CDR3nt: TGTGCCAGCTCACCTACCGAAGGGACAGATCGTTCACCCCTCCACTTT
CDR3aa: CASSPTEGTDRSPLHF

j_gene: TRBJ2-7
d_gene: -
abundance: -
v_gene: TRBV5-4
CDR3nt: TGTGCCAGCAGGAGCTCTCTCACCTACGAGCAGTACTTC
CDR3aa: CASRSSLTYEQYF

j_gene: TRBJ1-6
d_gene: -
abundance: -
v_gene: TRBV15
CDR3nt: TGTGCCACCAGCAGAGATCGCGAAAATTCACCCCTCCACTTT
CDR3aa: CATSRDRENSPLHF

j_gene: TRBJ2-1
d_gene: -
abundance: once
v_gene: TRBV9
CDR3nt: TGTGCCAGCAGCGCTCTAGTAGGCTCCTACAATGAGCAGTTCTTC
CDR3aa: CASSALVGSYNEQFF

j_gene: TRBJ1-2
d_gene: -
abundance: once
v_gene: TRBV6-5
CDR3nt: TGTGCCAGCAGGCAAGACCCTTCGAGTCGGCGCTACACCTTC
CDR3aa: CASRQDPSSRRYTF

j_gene: TRBJ2-1
d_gene: TRBD1
abundance: once
v_gene: TRBV5-1
CDR3nt: TGCGCCAGCAGCTTGTTGGTGACAGGGTCTGGGCGTGAGCAGTTCTTC
CDR3aa: CASSLLVTGSGREQFF

j_gene: TRBJ1-5
d_gene: -
abundance: -
v_gene: TRBV30
CDR3nt: TGTGCCTGGAGTGTACAGAGTTCCTATAGCAATCAGCCCCAGCATTTT
CDR3aa: CAWSVQSSYSNQPQHF

j_gene: TRBJ1-1
d_gene: -
abundance: -
v_gene: TRBV6-5
CDR3nt: TGTGCCAGCAGTTCCCACAGGGTAAACACTGAAGCTTTCTTT
CDR3aa: CASSSHRVNTEAFF

j_gene: TRBJ2-7
d_gene: -
abundance: -
v_gene: TRBV7-2
CDR3nt: TGTGCCAGCAGCCGTTCGACAGTGAGCTCCTACGAGCAGTACTTC
CDR3aa: CASSRSTVSSYEQYF

j_gene: TRBJ2-3
d_gene: -
abundance: -
v_gene: TRBV5-1
CDR3nt: TGCGCCAGCAGCATAAACGCGGGAACAGATACGCAGTATTTT
CDR3aa: CASSINAGTDTQYF

j_gene: TRBJ2-1
d_gene: TRBD2
abundance: -
v_gene: TRBV18
CDR3nt: TGTGCCAGCTCAAAAAAGCGGGAGGGGGACAATGAGCAGTTCTTC
CDR3aa: CASSKKREGDNEQFF

j_gene: TRBJ1-4
d_gene: -
abundance: -
v_gene: TRBV6-5
CDR3nt: TGTGCCAGCAGGAACCGCCAGGGGAATGAAAAACTGTTTTTT
CDR3aa: CASRNRQGNEKLFF

j_gene: TRBJ1-1
d_gene: -
abundance: -
v_gene: TRBV6-4
CDR3nt: TGTGCCAGCTCCTCGGGCCTTGGAACTGAAGCTTTCTTT
CDR3aa: CASSSGLGTEAFF

j_gene: TRBJ1-1
d_gene: -
abundance: -
v_gene: TRBV7-9
CDR3nt: TGTGCCAGCAGCTTACAGCTGAACACTGAAGCTTTCTTT
CDR3aa: CASSLQLNTEAFF

j_gene: TRBJ1-1
d_gene: -
abundance: -
v_gene: TRBV11-2
CDR3nt: TGTGCCAGCAGCTTAAGTGGGAGGAACACTGAAGCTTTCTTT
CDR3aa: CASSLSGRNTEAFF

j_gene: TRBJ1-2
d_gene: -
abundance: -
v_gene: TRBV5-4
CDR3nt: TGTGCCAGCAGCCAAGACTTCTATGGCTACACCTTC
CDR3aa: CASSQDFYGYTF

j_gene: TRBJ1-1
d_gene: -
abundance: once
v_gene: TRBV7-2
CDR3nt: TGTGCCAGCAGCTTAGCGCTAAATTTCAGGGCCACTGAAGCTTTCTTT
CDR3aa: CASSLALNFRATEAFF

j_gene: TRBJ2-3
d_gene: -
abundance: -
v_gene: TRBV7-9
CDR3nt: TGTGCCAGCAGCTCGGCCGACGATTGGGGAGATACGCAGTATTTT
CDR3aa: CASSSADDWGDTQYF

j_gene: TRBJ1-3
d_gene: -
abundance: once
v_gene: TRBV7-9
CDR3nt: TGTGCCAGGGACAGCCTTACCTCTGGAAACACCATATATTTT
CDR3aa: CARDSLTSGNTIYF

j_gene: TRBJ2-6
d_gene: -
abundance: -
v_gene: TRBV9
CDR3nt: TGTGCCAGCAGCGTGGAAGGCAGGAGAGGGGCCAACGTCCTGACTTTC
CDR3aa: CASSVEGRRGANVLTF

j_gene: TRBJ2-1
d_gene: TRBD2
abundance: -
v_gene: TRBV5-1
CDR3nt: TGCGCCAGCAGCTTGGTGAGGCGGGAGGGTATGAACTCCTACAATGAGCAGTTCTTC
CDR3aa: CASSLVRREGMNSYNEQFF

j_gene: TRBJ1-2
d_gene: TRBD1
abundance: -
v_gene: TRBV6-5
CDR3nt: TGTGCCAGCAGCCCCACCGGGACAGGGGGTTACTACACCTTC
CDR3aa: CASSPTGTGGYYTF

j_gene: TRBJ2-1
d_gene: TRBD1
abundance: -
v_gene: TRBV11-3
CDR3nt: TGTGCCAGCAGCCCCGGGACAGGGGAAGGGGGTGAGCAGTTCTTC
CDR3aa: CASSPGTGEGGEQFF

j_gene: TRBJ2-3
d_gene: TRBD1
abundance: few
v_gene: TRBV5-1
CDR3nt: TGCGCCAGCAACCCGACAGGGCCAACAGATACGCAGTATTTT
CDR3aa: CASNPTGPTDTQYF

j_gene: TRBJ1-2
d_gene: -
abundance: -
v_gene: TRBV2
CDR3nt: TGTGCCAGCAAAGAAAAGGCAGACCTCTATGGCTACACCTTC
CDR3aa: CASKEKADLYGYTF

j_gene: TRBJ1-5
d_gene: TRBD1
abundance: -
v_gene: TRBV30
CDR3nt: TGTGCCTGGAGTGTACAGGGGAGGGGGCGATGGCAGCCCCAGCATTTT
CDR3aa: CAWSVQGRGRWQPQHF

j_gene: TRBJ2-7
d_gene: -
abundance: once
v_gene: TRBV28
CDR3nt: TGTGCCAGCAGTTTAGCCCTAGGGGAGCAGTACTTC
CDR3aa: CASSLALGEQYF

j_gene: TRBJ1-1
d_gene: -
abundance: -
v_gene: TRBV5-1
CDR3nt: TGCGCCAGCAGCTCGGGACAGAACACTGAAGCTTTCTTT
CDR3aa: CASSSGQNTEAFF

j_gene: TRBJ2-3
d_gene: TRBD2
abundance: -
v_gene: TRBV4-2
CDR3nt: TGTGCCAGCAGCCAGTCATTGGGACTAGCGGGGGCCCGCACAGATACGCAGTATTTT
CDR3aa: CASSQSLGLAGARTDTQYF

j_gene: TRBJ2-1
d_gene: TRBD1
abundance: once
v_gene: TRBV10-3
CDR3nt: TGTGCCACCTCCGGACAGGGCATGCTTGAGCAGTTCTTC
CDR3aa: CATSGQGMLEQFF

j_gene: TRBJ1-5
d_gene: -
abundance: few
v_gene: TRBV4-1
CDR3nt: TGCGCCAGCAGCCATCCTGGGGGGGGTTTGGACAATCAGCCCCAGCATTTT
CDR3aa: CASSHPGGGLDNQPQHF

j_gene: TRBJ1-5
d_gene: -
abundance: -
v_gene: TRBV7-3
CDR3nt: TGTGCCAGCAGCCCCGGTGGGGCCTGGAGTCAGCCCCAGCATTTT
CDR3aa: CASSPGGAWSQPQHF

j_gene: TRBJ2-1
d_gene: -
abundance: -
v_gene: TRBV5-1
CDR3nt: TGCGCCAGCACCGCCTCACGGGCAACCTACAATGAGCAGTTCTTC
CDR3aa: CASTASRATYNEQFF

j_gene: TRBJ2-7
d_gene: -
abundance: -
v_gene: TRBV7-8
CDR3nt: TGTGCCAGCAACTCTCTGTGGGGGGCGGGGAGGTCCTACGAGCAGTACTTC
CDR3aa: CASNSLWGAGRSYEQYF

j_gene: TRBJ2-5
d_gene: TRBD2
abundance: -
v_gene: TRBV6-6
CDR3nt: TGTGCCAGCAGGGCTAGCGGGAGCGGGGAGACCCAGTACTTC
CDR3aa: CASRASGSGETQYF

j_gene: TRBJ2-3
d_gene: -
abundance: -
v_gene: TRBV5-4
CDR3nt: TGTGCCAGCAGCCAAGATCTGTACTTCACAGATACGCAGTATTTT
CDR3aa: CASSQDLYFTDTQYF

j_gene: TRBJ1-4
d_gene: -
abundance: -
v_gene: TRBV30
CDR3nt: TGTGCCTGGGGGGGGTGGTCAACTAATGAAAAACTGTTTTTT
CDR3aa: CAWGGWSTNEKLFF

j_gene: TRBJ2-3
d_gene: TRBD2
abundance: -
v_gene: TRBV6-5
CDR3nt: TGTGCCAGCACCCCTGGGACTAGCGGGAGGGATACGCAGTATTTT
CDR3aa: CASTPGTSGRDTQYF

j_gene: TRBJ2-2
d_gene: -
abundance: -
v_gene: TRBV27
CDR3nt: TGTGCCAGCACCCCTAACAGCCGGGAGACCGGGGAGCTGTTTTTT
CDR3aa: CASTPNSRETGELFF

j_gene: TRBJ1-2
d_gene: -
abundance: -
v_gene: TRBV7-8
CDR3nt: TGTGCCAGCAGCCGACGGGACTTCAACCCCCTCGCTAACTATGGCTACACCTTC
CDR3aa: CASSRRDFNPLANYGYTF

j_gene: TRBJ2-2
d_gene: -
abundance: few
v_gene: TRBV7-3
CDR3nt: TGTGCCAGCAGCTTAATGGGGACCACCGGGGAGCTGTTTTTT
CDR3aa: CASSLMGTTGELFF

j_gene: TRBJ2-2
d_gene: TRBD2
abundance: -
v_gene: TRBV2
CDR3nt: TGTGCCAGCGCCCCGGGAGGTTTGACCGGGGAGCTGTTTTTT
CDR3aa: CASAPGGLTGELFF

j_gene: TRBJ1-5
d_gene: -
abundance: once
v_gene: TRBV5-5
CDR3nt: TGTGCCAGCAGCCCAGGACAGATCCATCAGCCCCAGCATTTT
CDR3aa: CASSPGQIHQPQHF

j_gene: TRBJ1-4
d_gene: -
abundance: -
v_gene: TRBV18
CDR3nt: TGTGCCAGCTCACCGGAGACGAGAGACGAAAAACTGTTTTTT
CDR3aa: CASSPETRDEKLFF

j_gene: TRBJ1-5
d_gene: -
abundance: -
v_gene: TRBV6-6
CDR3nt: TGTGCCAGCAGCCCCATGGGGACTAGCAATCAGCCCCAGCATTTT
CDR3aa: CASSPMGTSNQPQHF

j_gene: TRBJ1-2
d_gene: -
abundance: -
v_gene: TRBV6-5
CDR3nt: TGTGCCAGCAGTCCGCGGGGAGCTAACTATGGCTACACCTTC
CDR3aa: CASSPRGANYGYTF

j_gene: TRBJ2-3
d_gene: -
abundance: once
v_gene: TRBV19
CDR3nt: TGTGCCAGTGCGACAGGACCGAGCACAGATACGCAGTATTTT
CDR3aa: CASATGPSTDTQYF

j_gene: TRBJ1-5
d_gene: -
abundance: -
v_gene: TRBV15
CDR3nt: TGTGCCACCAGCAGAGGAGGGGGGGGCTTTAGGAATCAGCCCCAGCATTTT
CDR3aa: CATSRGGGGFRNQPQHF

j_gene: TRBJ1-5
d_gene: -
abundance: few
v_gene: TRBV7-6
CDR3nt: TGTGCCAGCAGCTCACATTATAGCAATCAGCCCCAGCATTTT
CDR3aa: CASSSHYSNQPQHF

j_gene: TRBJ2-6
d_gene: TRBD2
abundance: -
v_gene: TRBV5-4
CDR3nt: TGTGCCAGCAGCTTGGGACTAGCGGGAGCTTCTGGGGCCAACGTCCTGACTTTC
CDR3aa: CASSLGLAGASGANVLTF

j_gene: TRBJ2-1
d_gene: -
abundance: -
v_gene: TRBV2
CDR3nt: TGTGCCACCGGGACTGACAATGAGCAGTTCTTC
CDR3aa: CATGTDNEQFF

j_gene: TRBJ2-3
d_gene: TRBD2
abundance: -
v_gene: TRBV4-3
CDR3nt: TGCGCCAGCAGCCAAGAAGGGGGAGCGGGAGGGCCAGATACGCAGTATTTT
CDR3aa: CASSQEGGAGGPDTQYF

j_gene: TRBJ2-1
d_gene: TRBD2
abundance: -
v_gene: TRBV2
CDR3nt: TGTGCCAGAACAATAGCGGGAGTCGGCAATGAGCAGTTCTTC
CDR3aa: CARTIAGVGNEQFF

j_gene: TRBJ1-4
d_gene: -
abundance: -
v_gene: TRBV18
CDR3nt: TGTGCCAGCTCACCCCGGGGGGTCGATGAAAAACTGTTTTTT
CDR3aa: CASSPRGVDEKLFF

j_gene: TRBJ1-1
d_gene: -
abundance: -
v_gene: TRBV5-5
CDR3nt: TGTGCCAGCAGCTTGGGAGGGGGCACTGAAGCTTTCTTT
CDR3aa: CASSLGGGTEAFF